Following are 18 T cell receptor beta chains from one sample sequenced in a study of T cell repertoires in cytomegalovirus infection (dated by TCRdb to about 2019). The instrument was an Illumina HiSeq 1500. TCRdb's own reprocessing of the public reads used fastp at Q25 and MiXCR and kept productive beta chains. One record per CDR3 amino acid sequence lists the most common genes and DNA. The sample table records nearly 700,000 distinct CDR3 sequences; about 30% of these occur just once. The top ten constitute 15% to 20% of the sample. Interpreted using the paper, the treatment or condition label stands for: in vitro stimulation with specific CMV peptide epitopes to enrich CMV-specific T cells. No antigens are known for them. Sequencing used cultured PBMCs, obtained from culture after CMV antigen stimulation. The receptors were sampled from a human donor in good health (CMV status not recorded). Some clones in this sample may be carry-over from other donors' samples.

The chain combines TRBV2 with TRBJ2-5, with D unclear. With 2 bases removed from V and 1 base from J, the gap between germline ends came to 8 bases. The CDR3 loop spans 14 amino acids. CDR1 is SNHLY, CDR2 FYNNEI, per germline. In DNA form, the CDR3 reads TGTGCCAGCAGTGAATTACTGACCCAAGAGACCCAGTACTTC. The encoded protein is CASSELLTQETQYF.

The rearrangement links TRBV4-3 to TRBJ2-1; TRBD2 aligns across 11 bases. The junction had 7 bases not matched to a gene; V was cut back by 3 bases and J by 3 bases. The CDR3 consists of 17 residues. Germline CDR1 LGHNA, CDR2 YSLEER. CDR3 nucleotide sequence: TGCGCCAGCAGCCAGGGCAAAACTAGCGGGAGCTACAATGAGCAGTTCTTC. Translating gives CASSQGKTSGSYNEQFF.

The CDR3 nucleotides read TGCAGTGCTAGAACCCCCATGGGTAGCGGGAGTTCCAATGAGCAGTTCTTC. Amino acid sequence: CSARTPMGSGSSNEQFF. This chain uses TRBV20-1 with TRBJ2-1; 9 bases agree with TRBD2. Germline loops: CDR1 DFQATT, CDR2 SNEGSKA (reference sequence). The trim removed 2 bases at V and 6 bases at J, leaving 14 bases unmatched. This CDR3 contains 17 residues.

V usage is TRBV7-2 and J usage is TRBJ1-2; D is undetermined. Germline V CDR1 and CDR2: SGHTA, FQGNSA. The CDR3 extends over 10 amino acids. V was trimmed by 5 bases and J by 9 bases, leaving 7 bases between them. The CDR3 here is CASSRRSYTF. In DNA, the CDR3 is TGTGCCAGCAGCAGGCGGAGCTACACCTTC.

The rearrangement links TRBV20-1 to TRBJ1-1; D is uncertain. The CDR3 sequence is 12 residues long. V shed 6 bases and J shed 1 base, with 9 bases lying between them. Germline CDR1 DFQATT, CDR2 SNEGSKA (reference sequence). The CDR3 reads CSAVLGNTEAFF. In DNA, the CDR3 is TGCAGTGCCGTCCTTGGGAACACTGAAGCTTTCTTT.

This clonotype turned up a few times. The chain is built from TRBV7-2 and TRBJ1-1; 9 bases are a match to TRBD1. V trimming: 9 bases; J trimming: 7 bases; junction bases outside the gene matches: 9. This CDR3 region has 13 residues. Germline CDR1 SGHTA, CDR2 FQGNSA. CDR3 in amino acids: CASAFGTGIEAFF. In DNA, the CDR3 is TGTGCCAGTGCCTTCGGGACAGGGATTGAAGCTTTCTTT. The full variable domain, with the rest looked up from reference TRBV7-2 and TRBJ1-1, is GAGVSQSPSNKVTEKGKDVELRCDPISGHTALYWYRQSLGQGLEFLIYFQGNSAPDKSGLPSDRFSAERTGGSVSTLTIQRTQQEDSAVYLCASAFGTGIEAFFGQGTRLTVV.

This clonotype came up a few times. CDR3 DNA: TGTGCCAGCAGTTTTCTCAGGGGCTACACTGAAGCTTTCTTT. It translates to CASSFLRGYTEAFF. The V gene is TRBV12-3 or TRBV12-4, the J gene TRBJ1-1; D might be TRBD1 (6 bases). The CDR3 covers 14 residues. V was pared by 3 bases and J by 3 bases, with 11 bases between.

The chain links TRBV9 to TRBJ2-5; D remains unclear. This CDR3 contains 15 residues. Germline values: CDR1 SGDLS, CDR2 YYNGEE. With 4 bases removed from V and 2 bases from J, the gap between germline ends came to 15 bases. The CDR3 region is CASSPKSERQETQYF. CDR3 in DNA: TGTGCCAGCAGCCCCAAGTCGGAGAGACAAGAGACCCAGTACTTC.

The sample holds many counts of this clonotype. The genes are TRBV7-2 and TRBJ2-1; the D call may be TRBD1 or TRBD2 (5 bases each). The V and J ends lost 6 bases and 1 base respectively, with 13 bases between them. Germline V gene sequence: CDR1 SGHTA, CDR2 FQGNSA. The CDR3 runs 15 residues. The CDR3 loop is CASSRDAGSYNEQFF. CDR3 DNA: TGTGCCAGCAGTCGGGACGCCGGTTCCTACAATGAGCAGTTCTTC. The full variable domain, rest sourced from reference TRBV7-2 and TRBJ2-1, is GAGVSQSPSNKVTEKGKDVELRCDPISGHTALYWYRQSLGQGLEFLIYFQGNSAPDKSGLPSDRFSAERTGGSVSTLTIQRTQQEDSAVYLCASSRDAGSYNEQFFGPGTRLTVL.

The J gene is TRBJ1-4, the V gene TRBV20-1, with unresolved D. Germline V lookup: CDR1 DFQATT, CDR2 SNEGSKA (reference sequence). Trimming removed 4 bases at V and 10 bases at J, with 13 bases between. The CDR3 runs 12 residues. The CDR3 nucleotides are TGCAGTGCTACCAGACCCCCCGGAAAACTGTTTTTT. It codes for CSATRPPGKLFF.

The chain uses TRBV7-6 and TRBJ2-1; TRBD1 matches at 8 bases. CDR3 length: 16 residues. Germline V gives CDR1 SGHVS, CDR2 FNYEAQ. Trimming took 5 bases from V and 5 from J; bases not matched to a gene: 11. The CDR3 sequence: CASSTWTGNFDNEQFF. The CDR3 DNA follows: TGTGCCAGCAGCACCTGGACAGGGAACTTTGACAATGAGCAGTTCTTC.

The rearrangement joins TRBV27 to TRBJ2-5, with 12 bases identical to TRBD2. CDR1 is MNHEY, CDR2 SMNVEV, per germline (reference sequence). The CDR3 is 16 amino acids. J was trimmed by 7 bases and V by 0 bases; bases with no gene match: 6. The CDR3 spells CASSLSPSGRAGTQYF. As DNA, the CDR3 is TGTGCCAGCAGTTTATCTCCTAGCGGGAGGGCGGGGACCCAGTACTTC.

In DNA form, the CDR3 reads TGTGCCAGCAGCTCCAGGGTTCATCAGCCCCAGCATTTT. Encoded protein: CASSSRVHQPQHF. The chain carries TRBV7-2 and TRBJ1-5; the D gene is possibly TRBD1 (5 bases). Trimming cost V 4 bases and J 5 bases, with 9 bases left between them. Germline V gene lookup returns CDR1 SGHTA and CDR2 FQGNSA. CDR3 length: 13 residues.

This clonotype was counted at least ten times. V gene TRBV7-2 combines with J gene TRBJ1-6, with D perhaps TRBD1 (5 bases). The germline CDR1 and CDR2 sequences are SGHTA and FQGNSA. Trimming pared 5 bases from V and 8 bases from J, leaving 16 bases between. The CDR3 covers 15 residues. CDR3 coding DNA: TGTGCCAGCAGCCCTAAGGGCGGGGGGTATTCACCCCTCCACTTT. It codes for CASSPKGGGYSPLHF.

This chain uses TRBV4-1 with TRBJ2-1; D is undetermined. The CDR3 is made up of 17 amino acids. CDR1 is MGHRA, CDR2 YSYEKL, per germline. Trimming shortened V by 5 bases and J by 5 bases, and 22 bases separated the two germline ends. The CDR3 DNA follows: TGCGCCAGCAGCGGATCTGGTCAGGCATCGTCCCACAATGAGCAGTTCTTC. This codes for CASSGSGQASSHNEQFF.

The chain recombines TRBV30 with TRBJ1-1; 7 bases match TRBD1. From germline, CDR1 is GTSNPN and CDR2 SVGIG (reference sequence). The CDR3 extends over 15 amino acids. V lost 1 base, J lost 2 bases, and 7 bases stayed unmatched. The chain's CDR3 is CAWSDPGTANTEAFF. CDR3 nucleotides: TGTGCCTGGAGTGATCCCGGGACAGCCAACACTGAAGCTTTCTTT.

This clonotype was detected a few times. J is TRBJ1-4 and V is TRBV7-9; D call uncertain. V was shortened by 8 bases and J by 7 bases, with 14 bases between the two germline ends. CDR1 is SEHNR and CDR2 is FQNEAQ in the germline V gene (reference sequence). This CDR3 spans 13 amino acids. CDR3: CASRRASGEKLFF. For the CDR3, the DNA is TGTGCCAGCCGCCGGGCCTCGGGTGAAAAACTGTTTTTT.

In this sample, this clonotype turned up a few times. V and J are TRBV4-2 and TRBJ2-5; 9 nucleotides align to TRBD2. Germline V gene sequence: CDR1 LGHNA, CDR2 YNFKEQ. Losses at the gene ends were 1 base for V and 0 bases for J; bases not matched to a gene: 18. The CDR3 spans 21 residues. Written as DNA, the CDR3 is TGTGCCAGCAGCCAAGGCCCTCCAACCCACCTGGCGGGGGGGGACCAAGAGACCCAGTACTTC. It yields the protein CASSQGPPTHLAGGDQETQYF.